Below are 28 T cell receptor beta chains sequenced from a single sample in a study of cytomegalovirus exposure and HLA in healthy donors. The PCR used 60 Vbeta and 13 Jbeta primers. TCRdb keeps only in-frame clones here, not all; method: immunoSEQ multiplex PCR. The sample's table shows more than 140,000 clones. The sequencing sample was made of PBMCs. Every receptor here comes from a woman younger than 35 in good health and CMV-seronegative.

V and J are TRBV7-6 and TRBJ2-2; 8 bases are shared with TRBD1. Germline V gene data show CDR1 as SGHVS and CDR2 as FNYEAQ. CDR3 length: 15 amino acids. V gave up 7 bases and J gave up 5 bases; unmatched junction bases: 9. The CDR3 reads CASNYDRGVTGELFF. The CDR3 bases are TGTGCCAGCAACTACGACAGGGGAGTAACCGGGGAGCTGTTTTTT.

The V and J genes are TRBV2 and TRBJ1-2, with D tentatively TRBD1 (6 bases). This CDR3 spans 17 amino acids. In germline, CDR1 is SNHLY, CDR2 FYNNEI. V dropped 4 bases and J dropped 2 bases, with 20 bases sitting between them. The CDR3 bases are TGTGCCAGCAGTGCCGCGGCAGGGGTTCGGGTGAACTATGGCTACACCTTC. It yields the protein CASSAAAGVRVNYGYTF.

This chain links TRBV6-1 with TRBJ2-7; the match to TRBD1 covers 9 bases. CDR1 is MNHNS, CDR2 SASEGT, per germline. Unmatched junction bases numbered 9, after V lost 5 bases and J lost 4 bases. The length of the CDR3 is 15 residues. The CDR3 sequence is CASSPSHRGRYEQYF. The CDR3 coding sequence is TGTGCCAGCAGTCCCTCACACAGGGGGCGTTACGAGCAGTACTTC.

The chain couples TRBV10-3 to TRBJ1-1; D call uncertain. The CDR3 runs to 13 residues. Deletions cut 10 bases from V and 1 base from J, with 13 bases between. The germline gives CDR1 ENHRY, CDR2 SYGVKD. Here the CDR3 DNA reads TGTGCCACCACGGTGTACGGGAACACTGAAGCTTTCTTT. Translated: CATTVYGNTEAFF.

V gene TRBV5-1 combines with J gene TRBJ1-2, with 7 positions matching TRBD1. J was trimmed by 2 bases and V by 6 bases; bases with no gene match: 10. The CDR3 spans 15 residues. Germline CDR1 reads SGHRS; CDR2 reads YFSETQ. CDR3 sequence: CASNREGGMNYGYTF. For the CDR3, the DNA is TGCGCCAGCAACCGCGAAGGGGGCATGAACTATGGCTACACCTTC.

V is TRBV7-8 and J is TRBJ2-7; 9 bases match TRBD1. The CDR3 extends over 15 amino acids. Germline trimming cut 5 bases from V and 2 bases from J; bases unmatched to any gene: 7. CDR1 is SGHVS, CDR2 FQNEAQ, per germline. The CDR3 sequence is CASSPGTGTPYEQYV. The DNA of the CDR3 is TGTGCCAGCAGCCCCGGGACAGGGACCCCCTACGAGCAGTACGTC.

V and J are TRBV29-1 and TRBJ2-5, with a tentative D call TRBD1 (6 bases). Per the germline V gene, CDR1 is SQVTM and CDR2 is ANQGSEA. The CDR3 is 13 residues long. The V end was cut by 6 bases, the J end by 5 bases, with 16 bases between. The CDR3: CSVQQGIGETQYF. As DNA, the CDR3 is TGCAGCGTCCAACAGGGTATTGGGGAGACCCAGTACTTC.

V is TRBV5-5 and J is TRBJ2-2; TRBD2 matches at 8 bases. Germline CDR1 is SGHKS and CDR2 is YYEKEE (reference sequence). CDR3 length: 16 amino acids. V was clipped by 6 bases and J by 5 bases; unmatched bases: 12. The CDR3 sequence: CASTITPRGATGELFF. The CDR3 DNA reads TGTGCCAGCACCATTACCCCGCGGGGGGCTACCGGGGAGCTGTTTTTT. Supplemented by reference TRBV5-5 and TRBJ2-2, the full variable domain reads DAGVTQSPTHLIKTRGQQVTLRCSPISGHKSVSWYQQVLGQGPQFIFQYYEKEERGRGNFPDRFSARQFPNYSSELNVNALLLGDSALYLCASTITPRGATGELFFGEGSRLTVL.

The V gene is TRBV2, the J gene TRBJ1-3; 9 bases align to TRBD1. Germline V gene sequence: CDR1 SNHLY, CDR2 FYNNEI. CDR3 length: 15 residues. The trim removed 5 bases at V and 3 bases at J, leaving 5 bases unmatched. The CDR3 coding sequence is TGTGCCAGCAGTAAACAGGGGGCTAATGGAAACACCATATATTTT. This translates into CASSKQGANGNTIYF.

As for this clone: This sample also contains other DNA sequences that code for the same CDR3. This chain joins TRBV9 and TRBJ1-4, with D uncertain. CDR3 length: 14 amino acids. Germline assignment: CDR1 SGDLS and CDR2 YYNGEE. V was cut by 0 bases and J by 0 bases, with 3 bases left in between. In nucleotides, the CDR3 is TGTGCCAGCAGCGTAGCTGCAACTAATGAAAAACTGTTTTTT. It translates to CASSVAATNEKLFF.

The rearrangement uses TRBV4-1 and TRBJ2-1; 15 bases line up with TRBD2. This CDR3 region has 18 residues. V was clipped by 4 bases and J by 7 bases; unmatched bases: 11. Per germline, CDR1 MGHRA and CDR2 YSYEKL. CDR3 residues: CASSRGTSGRTLGNEQFF. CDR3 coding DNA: TGCGCCAGCAGCCGCGGGACTAGCGGGAGGACCCTAGGAAATGAGCAGTTCTTC.

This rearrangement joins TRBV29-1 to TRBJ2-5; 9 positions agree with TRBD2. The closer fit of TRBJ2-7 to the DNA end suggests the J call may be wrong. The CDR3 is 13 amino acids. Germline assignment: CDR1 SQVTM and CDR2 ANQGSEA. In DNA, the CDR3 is TGCAGCATATTAGCGGGGGCCTCCTACGAGCAGTACTTC. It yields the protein CSILAGASYEQYF.

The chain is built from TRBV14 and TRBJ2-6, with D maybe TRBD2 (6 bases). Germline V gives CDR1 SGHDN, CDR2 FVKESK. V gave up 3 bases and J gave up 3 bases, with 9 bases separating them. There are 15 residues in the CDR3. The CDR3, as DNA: TGTGCCAGCAGCCATTTGGGAGGTGGGGCCAACGTCCTGACTTTC. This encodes CASSHLGGGANVLTF.

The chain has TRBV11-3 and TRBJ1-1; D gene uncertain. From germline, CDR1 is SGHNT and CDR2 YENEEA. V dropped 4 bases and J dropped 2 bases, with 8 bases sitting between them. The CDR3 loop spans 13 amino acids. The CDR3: CASSWTGNTEAFF. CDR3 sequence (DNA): TGTGCCAGCAGCTGGACGGGAAACACTGAAGCTTTCTTT.

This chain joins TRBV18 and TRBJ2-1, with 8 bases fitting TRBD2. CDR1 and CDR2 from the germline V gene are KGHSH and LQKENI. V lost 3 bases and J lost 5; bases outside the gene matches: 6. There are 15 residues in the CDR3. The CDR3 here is CASSPGLEVNNEQFF. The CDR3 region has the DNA TGTGCCAGCTCACCGGGACTAGAGGTGAACAATGAGCAGTTCTTC.

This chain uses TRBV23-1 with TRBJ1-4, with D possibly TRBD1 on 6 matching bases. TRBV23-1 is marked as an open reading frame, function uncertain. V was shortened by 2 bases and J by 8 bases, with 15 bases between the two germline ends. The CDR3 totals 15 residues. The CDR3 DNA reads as TGCGCCAGCAGTCAAGTCGGCAGGGGTTGGGAAAAACTGTTTTTT. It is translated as CASSQVGRGWEKLFF.

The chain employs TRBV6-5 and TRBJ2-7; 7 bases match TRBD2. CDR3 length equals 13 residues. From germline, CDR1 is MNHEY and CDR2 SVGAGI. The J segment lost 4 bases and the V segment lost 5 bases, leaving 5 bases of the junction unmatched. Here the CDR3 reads CASSETSRYEQYF. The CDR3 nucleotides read TGTGCCAGCAGTGAGACTAGCAGGTACGAGCAGTACTTC.

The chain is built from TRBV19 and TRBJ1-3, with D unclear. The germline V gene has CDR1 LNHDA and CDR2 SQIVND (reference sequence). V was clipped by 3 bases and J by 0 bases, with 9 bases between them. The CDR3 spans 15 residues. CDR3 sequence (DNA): TGTGCCAGTAGTATTAGCGCCCTCTCTGGAAACACCATATATTTT. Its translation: CASSISALSGNTIYF. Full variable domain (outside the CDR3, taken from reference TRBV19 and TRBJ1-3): DGGITQSPKYLFRKEGQNVTLSCEQNLNHDAMYWYRQDPGQGLRLIYYSQIVNDFQKGDIAEGYSVSREKKESFPLTVTSAQKNPTAFYLCASSISALSGNTIYFGEGSWLTVV.

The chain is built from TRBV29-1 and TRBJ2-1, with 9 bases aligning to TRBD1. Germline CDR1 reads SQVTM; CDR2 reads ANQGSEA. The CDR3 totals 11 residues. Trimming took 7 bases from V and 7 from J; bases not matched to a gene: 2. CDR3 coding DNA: TGCAGCGCGGACAGGGGAAATGAGCAGTTCTTC. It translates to CSADRGNEQFF.

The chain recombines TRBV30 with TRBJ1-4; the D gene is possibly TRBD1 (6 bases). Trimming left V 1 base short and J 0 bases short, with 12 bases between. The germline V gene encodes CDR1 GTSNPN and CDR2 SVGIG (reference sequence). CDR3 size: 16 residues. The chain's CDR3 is CAWSGGGIATNEKLFF. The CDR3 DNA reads TGTGCCTGGAGTGGAGGGGGAATTGCAACTAATGAAAAACTGTTTTTT.

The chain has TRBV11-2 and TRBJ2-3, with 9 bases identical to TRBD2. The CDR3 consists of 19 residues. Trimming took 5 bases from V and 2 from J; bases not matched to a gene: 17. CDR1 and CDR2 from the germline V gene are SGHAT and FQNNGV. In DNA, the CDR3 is TGTGCCAGCAGCGGGGGGGCAGCGGGAGGCCCTGAAAACACAGATACGCAGTATTTT. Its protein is CASSGGAAGGPENTDTQYF.

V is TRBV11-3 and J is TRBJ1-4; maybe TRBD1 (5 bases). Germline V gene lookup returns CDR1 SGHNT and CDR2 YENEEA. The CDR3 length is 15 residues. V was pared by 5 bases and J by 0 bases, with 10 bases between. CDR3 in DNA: TGTGCCAGCAGCCGGGGGGGTTCAACTAATGAAAAACTGTTTTTT. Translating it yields CASSRGGSTNEKLFF.

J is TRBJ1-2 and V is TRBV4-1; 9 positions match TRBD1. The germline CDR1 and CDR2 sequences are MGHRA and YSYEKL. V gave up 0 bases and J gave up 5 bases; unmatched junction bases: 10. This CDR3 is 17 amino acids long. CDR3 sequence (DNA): TGCGCCAGCAGCCAAGATTTATTGGGGACAGGGCTTTATGGCTACACCTTC. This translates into CASSQDLLGTGLYGYTF.

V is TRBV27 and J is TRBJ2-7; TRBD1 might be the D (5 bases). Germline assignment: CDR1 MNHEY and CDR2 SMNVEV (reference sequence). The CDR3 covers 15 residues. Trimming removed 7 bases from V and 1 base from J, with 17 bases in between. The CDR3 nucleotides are TGTGCCAGCACCTTAGAGACAGATCCTTCCTACGAGCAGTACTTC. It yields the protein CASTLETDPSYEQYF.

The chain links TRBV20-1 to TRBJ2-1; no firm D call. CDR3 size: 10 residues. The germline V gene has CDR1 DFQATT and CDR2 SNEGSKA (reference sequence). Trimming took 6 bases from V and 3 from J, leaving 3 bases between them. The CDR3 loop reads CSALYNEQFF. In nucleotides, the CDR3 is TGCAGTGCCCTCTACAATGAGCAGTTCTTC.

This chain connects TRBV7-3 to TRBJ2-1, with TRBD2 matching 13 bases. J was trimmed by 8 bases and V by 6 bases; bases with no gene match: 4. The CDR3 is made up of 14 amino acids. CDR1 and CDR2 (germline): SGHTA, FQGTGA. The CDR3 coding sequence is TGTGCCAGCAGTCGGACTAGCGGGAGTGATGAGCAGTTCTTC. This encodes CASSRTSGSDEQFF.

The CDR3 region is CATSRDGMTGHGYTF. CDR3 sequence (DNA): TGTGCCACCAGCAGAGACGGAATGACAGGGCATGGCTACACCTTC. The chain links TRBV15 to TRBJ1-2; 7 nucleotides match TRBD1. Germline V gene lookup returns CDR1 LNHNV and CDR2 YYDKDF (reference sequence). V trimming: 0 bases; J trimming: 6 bases; junction bases outside the gene matches: 7. The CDR3 is 15 residues long.

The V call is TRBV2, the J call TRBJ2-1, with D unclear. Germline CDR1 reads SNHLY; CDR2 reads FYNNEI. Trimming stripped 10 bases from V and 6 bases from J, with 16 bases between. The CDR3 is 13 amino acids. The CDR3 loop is CAIYLGVINEQFF. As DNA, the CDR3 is TGTGCCATCTACCTAGGAGTAATCAATGAGCAGTTCTTC.